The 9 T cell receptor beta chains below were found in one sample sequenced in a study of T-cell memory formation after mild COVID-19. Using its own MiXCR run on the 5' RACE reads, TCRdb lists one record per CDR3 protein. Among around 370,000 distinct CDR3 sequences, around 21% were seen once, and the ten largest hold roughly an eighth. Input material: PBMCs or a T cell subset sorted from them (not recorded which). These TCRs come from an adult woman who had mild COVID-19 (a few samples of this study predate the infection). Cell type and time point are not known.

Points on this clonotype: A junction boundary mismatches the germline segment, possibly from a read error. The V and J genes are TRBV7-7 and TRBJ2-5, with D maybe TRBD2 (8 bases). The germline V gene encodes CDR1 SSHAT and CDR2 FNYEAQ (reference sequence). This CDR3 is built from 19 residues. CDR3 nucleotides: TGTGCTAGCAACCGGACAGGTACCCTCGGGAGGGCCGACGAAGAGACCCAGTACTTC. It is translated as CASNRTGTLGRADEETQYF.

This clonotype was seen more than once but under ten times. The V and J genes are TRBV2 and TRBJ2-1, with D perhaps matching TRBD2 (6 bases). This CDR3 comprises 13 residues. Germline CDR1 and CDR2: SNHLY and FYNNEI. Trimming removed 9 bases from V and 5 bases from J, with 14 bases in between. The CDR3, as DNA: TGTGCCAGTTGCTCGGGACTCCACAATGAGCAGTTCTTC. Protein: CASCSGLHNEQFF.

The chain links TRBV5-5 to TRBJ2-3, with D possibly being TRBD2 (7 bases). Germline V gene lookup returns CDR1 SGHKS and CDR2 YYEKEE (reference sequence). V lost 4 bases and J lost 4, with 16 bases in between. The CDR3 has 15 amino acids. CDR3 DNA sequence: TGTGCCAGCAGCCAAGGAGGGGGGGGATCAGATACGCAGTATTTT. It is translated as CASSQGGGGSDTQYF.

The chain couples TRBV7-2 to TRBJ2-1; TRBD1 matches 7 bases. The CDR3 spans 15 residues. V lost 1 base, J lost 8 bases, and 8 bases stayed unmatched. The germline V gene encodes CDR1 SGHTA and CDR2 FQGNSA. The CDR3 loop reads CASSLGQGQGYEQFF. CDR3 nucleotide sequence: TGTGCCAGCAGCTTAGGACAGGGCCAAGGCTATGAGCAGTTCTTC.

DNA of the CDR3: TGTGCCAGCAGCAACGGGCGACTAGCGCTTTCCCAGTACTTC. Its translation is CASSNGRLALSQYF. V and J are TRBV11-3 and TRBJ2-7, with TRBD2 identical over 8 bases. The CDR3 is 14 residues long. V gave up 5 bases and J gave up 10 bases; unmatched junction bases: 13. Germline assignment: CDR1 SGHNT and CDR2 YENEEA.

The CDR3 loop is CASSPGLPEAFF. The CDR3 DNA follows: TGTGCCAGCAGCCCCGGACTCCCTGAAGCTTTCTTT. The rearrangement links TRBV7-9 to TRBJ1-1; no reliable D call. Trimming stripped 5 bases from V and 6 bases from J, with 10 bases between. The germline V gene has CDR1 SEHNR and CDR2 FQNEAQ (reference sequence). The CDR3 extends over 12 amino acids.

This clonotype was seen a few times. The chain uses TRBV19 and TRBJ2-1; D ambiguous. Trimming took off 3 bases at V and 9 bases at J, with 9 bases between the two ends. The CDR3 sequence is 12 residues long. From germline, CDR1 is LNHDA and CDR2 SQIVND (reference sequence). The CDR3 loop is CASSIISSEQFF. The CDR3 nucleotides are TGTGCCAGTAGTATTATTTCTAGTGAGCAGTTCTTC.

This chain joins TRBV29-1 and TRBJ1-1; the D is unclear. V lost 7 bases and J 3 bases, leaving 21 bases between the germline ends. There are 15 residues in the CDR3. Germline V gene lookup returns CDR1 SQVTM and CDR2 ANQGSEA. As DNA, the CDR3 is TGCAGCGCCCCTGGGAGGGCAGGTTATGACACTGAAGCTTTCTTT. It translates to CSAPGRAGYDTEAFF. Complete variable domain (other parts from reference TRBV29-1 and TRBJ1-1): SAVISQKPSRDICQRGTSLTIQCQVDSQVTMMFWYRQQPGQSLTLIATANQGSEATYESGFVIDKFPISRPNLTFSTLTVSNMSPEDSSIYLCSAPGRAGYDTEAFFGQGTRLTVV.

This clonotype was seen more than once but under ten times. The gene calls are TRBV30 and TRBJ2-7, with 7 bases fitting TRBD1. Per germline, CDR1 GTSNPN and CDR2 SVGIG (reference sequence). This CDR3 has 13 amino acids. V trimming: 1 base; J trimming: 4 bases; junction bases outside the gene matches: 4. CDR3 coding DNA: TGTGCCTGGAGTGCCCCGACAGGGTACGAGCAGTACTTC. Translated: CAWSAPTGYEQYF.